This T cell receptor (beta chain) was recorded in a study of blood T cell repertoires in COVID-19. Study-level background: Specimens from acute and convalescent COVID-19 originated in the United States, Italy and Spain. PBMCs, B-cell-depleted T cells, or T cells provided the cDNA or gDNA that made up the material.

In the original workflow: Amplification of reference gene primers was used by the study to estimate nucleated cell counts. Profiling relied on immunoSEQ multiplex PCR, and the TCRdb table lists in-frame clones only, not all of them. That table furnishes V, J and clone size, whereas the DNA furnished D and trimming. This sample carries some 50,000 clones, 80% to 90% of them seen once, and the ten largest clones take 25% to 30%. CDR3 length equals 14 residues. The germline V and J ends were trimmed by 4 bases and 2 bases, with 11 bases remaining between them. Looked up from germline, CDR1 is SGHRS and CDR2 is YFSETQ.

The sequenced sample was peripheral blood. This clonotype originated in a human donor in a cohort sampled during active COVID-19. The chain couples TRBV5-1 to TRBJ2-3; D call uncertain. The CDR3 reads CASSRQSFTDTQYF. CDR3 in DNA: TGCGCCAGCAGCCGACAATCCTTCACAGATACGCAGTATTTT.